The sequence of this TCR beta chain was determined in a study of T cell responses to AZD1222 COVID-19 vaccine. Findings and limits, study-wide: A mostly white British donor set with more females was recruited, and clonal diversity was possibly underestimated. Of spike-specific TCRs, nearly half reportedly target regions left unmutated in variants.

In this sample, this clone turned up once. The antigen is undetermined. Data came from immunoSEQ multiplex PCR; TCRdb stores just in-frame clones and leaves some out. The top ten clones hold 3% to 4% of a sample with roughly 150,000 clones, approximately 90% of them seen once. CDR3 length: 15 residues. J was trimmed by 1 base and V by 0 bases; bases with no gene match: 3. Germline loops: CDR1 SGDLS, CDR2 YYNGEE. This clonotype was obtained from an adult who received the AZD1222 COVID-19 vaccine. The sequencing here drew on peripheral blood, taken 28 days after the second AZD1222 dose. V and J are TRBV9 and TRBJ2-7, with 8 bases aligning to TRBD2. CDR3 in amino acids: CASSVGLAPSYEQYF. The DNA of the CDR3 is TGTGCCAGCAGCGTAGGACTAGCGCCTTCCTACGAGCAGTACTTC. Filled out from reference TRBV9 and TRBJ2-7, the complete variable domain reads DSGVTQTPKHLITATGQRVTLRCSPRSGDLSVYWYQQSLDQGLQFLIQYYNGEERAKGNILERFSAQQFPDLHSELNLSSLELGDSALYFCASSVGLAPSYEQYFGPGTRLTVT.